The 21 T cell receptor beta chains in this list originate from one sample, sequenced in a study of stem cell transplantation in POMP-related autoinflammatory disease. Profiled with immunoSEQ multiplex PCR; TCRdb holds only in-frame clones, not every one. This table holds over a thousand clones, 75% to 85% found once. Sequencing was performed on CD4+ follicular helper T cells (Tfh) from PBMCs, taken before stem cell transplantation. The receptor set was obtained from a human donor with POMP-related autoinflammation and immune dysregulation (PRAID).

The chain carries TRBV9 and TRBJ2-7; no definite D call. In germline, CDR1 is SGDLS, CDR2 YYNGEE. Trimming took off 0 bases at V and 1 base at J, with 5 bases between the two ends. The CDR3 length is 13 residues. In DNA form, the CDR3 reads TGTGCCAGCAGCGTAGCTGAATCCTACGAGCAGTACTTC. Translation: CASSVAESYEQYF.

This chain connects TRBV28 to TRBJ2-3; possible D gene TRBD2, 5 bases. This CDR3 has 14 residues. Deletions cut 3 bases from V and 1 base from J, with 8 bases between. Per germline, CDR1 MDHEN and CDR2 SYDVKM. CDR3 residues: CASSLAGGTDTQYF. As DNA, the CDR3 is TGTGCCAGCAGTTTGGCCGGGGGCACAGATACGCAGTATTTT. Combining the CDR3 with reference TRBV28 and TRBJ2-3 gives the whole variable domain DVKVTQSSRYLVKRTGEKVFLECVQDMDHENMFWYRQDPGLGLRLIYFSYDVKMKEKGDIPEGYSVSREKKERFSLILESASTNQTSMYLCASSLAGGTDTQYFGPGTRLTVL.

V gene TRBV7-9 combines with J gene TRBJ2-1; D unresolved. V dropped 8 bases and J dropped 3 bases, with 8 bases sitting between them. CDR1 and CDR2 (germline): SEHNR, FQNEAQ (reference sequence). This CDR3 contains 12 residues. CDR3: CASSPGYNEQFF. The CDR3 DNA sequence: TGTGCCAGCTCCCCCGGCTACAATGAGCAGTTCTTC.

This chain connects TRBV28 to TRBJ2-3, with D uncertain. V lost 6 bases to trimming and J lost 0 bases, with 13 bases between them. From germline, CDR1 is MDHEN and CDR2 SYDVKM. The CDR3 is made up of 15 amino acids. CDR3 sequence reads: CASSPLSTSTDTQYF. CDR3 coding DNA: TGTGCCAGCAGCCCCCTAAGTACTAGCACAGATACGCAGTATTTT.

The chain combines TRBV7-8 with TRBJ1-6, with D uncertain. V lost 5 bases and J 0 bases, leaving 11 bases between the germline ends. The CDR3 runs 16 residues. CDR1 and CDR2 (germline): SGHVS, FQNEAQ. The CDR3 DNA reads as TGTGCCAGCAGCCCGACGTTGGGCTCCTATAATTCACCCCTCCACTTT. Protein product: CASSPTLGSYNSPLHF.

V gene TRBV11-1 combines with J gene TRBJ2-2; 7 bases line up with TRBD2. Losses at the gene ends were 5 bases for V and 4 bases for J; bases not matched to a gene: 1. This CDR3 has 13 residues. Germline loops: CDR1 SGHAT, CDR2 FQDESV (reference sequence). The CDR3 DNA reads TGTGCCAGCAGCGGGGGGGGCACCGGGGAGCTGTTTTTT. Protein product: CASSGGGTGELFF.

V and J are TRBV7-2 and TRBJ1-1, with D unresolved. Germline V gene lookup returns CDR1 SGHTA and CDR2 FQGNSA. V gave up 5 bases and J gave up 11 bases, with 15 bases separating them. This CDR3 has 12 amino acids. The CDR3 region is CASSRVEGRAFF. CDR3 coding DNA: TGTGCCAGCAGCCGGGTAGAAGGGCGGGCTTTCTTT.

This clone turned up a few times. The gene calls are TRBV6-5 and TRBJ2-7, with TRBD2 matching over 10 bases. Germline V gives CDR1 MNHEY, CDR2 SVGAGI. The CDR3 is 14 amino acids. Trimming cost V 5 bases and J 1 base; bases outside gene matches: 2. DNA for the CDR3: TGTGCCAGCAGTCGAGCGGGAGGGTCCTACGAGCAGTACTTC. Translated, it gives CASSRAGGSYEQYF.

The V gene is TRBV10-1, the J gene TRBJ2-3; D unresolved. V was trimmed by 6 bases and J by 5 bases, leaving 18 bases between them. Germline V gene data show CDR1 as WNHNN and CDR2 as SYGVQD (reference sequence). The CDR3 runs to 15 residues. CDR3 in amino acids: CASSLRCTTGDTQYF. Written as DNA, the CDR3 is TGCGCCAGCAGCCTGAGGTGTACGACTGGAGATACGCAGTATTTT.

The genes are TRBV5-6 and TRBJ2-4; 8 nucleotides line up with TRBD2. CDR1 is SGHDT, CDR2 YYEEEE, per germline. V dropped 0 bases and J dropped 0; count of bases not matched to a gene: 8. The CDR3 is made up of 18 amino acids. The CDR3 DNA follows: TGTGCCAGCAGCTTGGTCGCGGGGGGTGCGCTAGCCAAAAACATTCAGTACTTC. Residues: CASSLVAGGALAKNIQYF.

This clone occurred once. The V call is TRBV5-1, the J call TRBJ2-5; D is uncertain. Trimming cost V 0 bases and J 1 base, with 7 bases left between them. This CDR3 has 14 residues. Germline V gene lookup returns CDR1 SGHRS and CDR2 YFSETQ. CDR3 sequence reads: CASSLVEGQETQYF. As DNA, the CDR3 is TGCGCCAGCAGCTTGGTAGAAGGCCAAGAGACCCAGTACTTC.

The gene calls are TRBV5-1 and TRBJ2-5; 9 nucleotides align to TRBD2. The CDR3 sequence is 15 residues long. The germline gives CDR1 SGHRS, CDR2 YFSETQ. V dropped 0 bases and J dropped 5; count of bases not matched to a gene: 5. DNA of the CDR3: TGCGCCAGCAGCTTGGCCCCTAGCGGGATTGAGACCCAGTACTTC. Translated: CASSLAPSGIETQYF.

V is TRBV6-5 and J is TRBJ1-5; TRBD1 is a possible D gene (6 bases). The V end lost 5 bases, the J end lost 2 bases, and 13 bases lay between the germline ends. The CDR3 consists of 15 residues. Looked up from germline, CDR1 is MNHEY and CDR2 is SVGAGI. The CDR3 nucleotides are TGTGCCAGCAGTAATACAGGGCATGGCAATCAGCCCCAGCATTTT. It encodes CASSNTGHGNQPQHF.

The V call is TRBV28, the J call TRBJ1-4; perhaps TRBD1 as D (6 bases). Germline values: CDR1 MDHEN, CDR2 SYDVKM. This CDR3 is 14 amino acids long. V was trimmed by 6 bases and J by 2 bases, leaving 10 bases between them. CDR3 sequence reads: CASRRQVTNEKLFF. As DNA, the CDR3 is TGTGCCAGCAGGCGACAGGTTACTAATGAAAAACTGTTTTTT.

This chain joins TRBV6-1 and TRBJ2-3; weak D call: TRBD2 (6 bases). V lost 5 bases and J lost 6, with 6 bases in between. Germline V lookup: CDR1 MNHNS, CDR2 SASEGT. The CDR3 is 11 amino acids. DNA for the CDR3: TGTGCCAGCAGTCGGGGGGATACGCAGTATTTT. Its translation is CASSRGDTQYF.

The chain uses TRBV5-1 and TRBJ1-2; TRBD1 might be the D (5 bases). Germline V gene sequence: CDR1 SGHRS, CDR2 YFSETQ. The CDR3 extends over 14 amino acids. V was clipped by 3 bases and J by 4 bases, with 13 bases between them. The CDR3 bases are TGCGCCAGCAGCTCCCAGGGAAATGGCTATGGCTACACCTTC. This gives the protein CASSSQGNGYGYTF.

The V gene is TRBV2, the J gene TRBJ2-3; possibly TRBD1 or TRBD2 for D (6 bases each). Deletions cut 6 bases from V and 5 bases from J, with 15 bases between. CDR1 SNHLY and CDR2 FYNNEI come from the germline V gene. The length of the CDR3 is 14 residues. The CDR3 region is CASRLDGGGDTQYF. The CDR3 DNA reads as TGTGCCAGCAGGCTAGACGGGGGCGGAGATACGCAGTATTTT.

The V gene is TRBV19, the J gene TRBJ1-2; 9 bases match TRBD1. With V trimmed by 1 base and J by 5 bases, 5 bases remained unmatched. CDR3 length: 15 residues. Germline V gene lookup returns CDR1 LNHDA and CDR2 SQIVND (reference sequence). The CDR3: CASSIAQGARYGYTF. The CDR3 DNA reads TGTGCCAGTAGTATAGCACAGGGGGCGAGGTATGGCTACACCTTC. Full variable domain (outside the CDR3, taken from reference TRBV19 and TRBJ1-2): DGGITQSPKYLFRKEGQNVTLSCEQNLNHDAMYWYRQDPGQGLRLIYYSQIVNDFQKGDIAEGYSVSREKKESFPLTVTSAQKNPTAFYLCASSIAQGARYGYTFGSGTRLTVV.

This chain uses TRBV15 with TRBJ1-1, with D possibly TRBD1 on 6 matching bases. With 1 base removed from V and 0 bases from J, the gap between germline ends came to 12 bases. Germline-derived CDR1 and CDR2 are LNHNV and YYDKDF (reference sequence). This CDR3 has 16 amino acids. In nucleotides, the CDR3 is TGTGCCACCAGCAGAGGTCAGGGGAACATGAACACTGAAGCTTTCTTT. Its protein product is CATSRGQGNMNTEAFF.

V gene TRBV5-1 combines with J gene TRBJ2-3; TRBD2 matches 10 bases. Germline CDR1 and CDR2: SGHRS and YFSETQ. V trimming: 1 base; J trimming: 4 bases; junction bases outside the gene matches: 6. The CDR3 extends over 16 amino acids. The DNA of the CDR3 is TGCGCCAGCAGCTTGTCGGCTAGCGGGAGACCAGATACGCAGTATTTT. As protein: CASSLSASGRPDTQYF.

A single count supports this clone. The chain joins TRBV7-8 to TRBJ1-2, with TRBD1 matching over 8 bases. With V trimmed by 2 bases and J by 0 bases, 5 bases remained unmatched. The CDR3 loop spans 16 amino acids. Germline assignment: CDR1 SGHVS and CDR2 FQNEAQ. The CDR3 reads CASSLTRQGTNYGYTF. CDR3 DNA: TGTGCCAGCAGCTTAACGAGACAGGGGACTAACTATGGCTACACCTTC.